The 5 T cell receptor beta chains given below trace back to one sample, sequenced in a study of HIV-infected patients and healthy controls (dated by TCRdb to 2013 to 2014). The library was generated by 5' RACE. These reads were obtained on an Illumina MiSeq. TCRdb cleaned the public reads at Q25 with fastp, built clones with MiXCR and kept in-frame beta chains. Rows with a matching CDR3 protein are joined into one entry that keeps the most common DNA and genes. In all, the sample holds approximately 64,000 distinct CDR3 sequences, and about 19% of those were seen once. Of the sample, over 1.1% falls within the top ten clones. The sequencing sample was made of CD4+ T cells from blood. The receptors shown here come from a human donor in good health.

This clonotype was seen many times. V gene TRBV6-5 combines with J gene TRBJ1-2; 8 nucleotides agree with TRBD1. This CDR3 contains 13 residues. J lost 8 bases, V lost 6 bases, and 8 bases had no gene match. CDR1 is MNHEY, CDR2 SVGAGI, per germline. CDR3 loop: CASRRTGSGGYTF. CDR3 bases: TGTGCCAGCAGAAGGACAGGGTCGGGAGGCTACACCTTC.

The genes are TRBV20-1 and TRBJ1-6; no reliable D call. CDR1 is DFQATT, CDR2 SNEGSKA, per germline (reference sequence). V lost 1 base to trimming and J lost 7 bases, with 14 bases between them. This CDR3 is 15 amino acids long. CDR3 in amino acids: CSARVFRERNSPLHF. The DNA of the CDR3 is TGCAGTGCTAGAGTTTTTAGGGAACGCAATTCACCCCTCCACTTT.

This clonotype has at least ten counts. The chain's CDR3 is CASSPTGGASYGYTF. CDR3 bases: TGCGCCAGCAGCCCCACAGGGGGCGCAAGCTATGGCTACACCTTC. The chain has TRBV5-1 and TRBJ1-2, with 9 bases that match TRBD1. V was clipped by 4 bases and J by 4 bases; unmatched bases: 8. CDR1 SGHRS and CDR2 YFSETQ come from the germline V gene. This CDR3 contains 15 residues.

CDR3 residues: CASSRFWGGFATGELFF. CDR3 bases: TGTGCCAGCAGCCGATTTTGGGGGGGATTCGCGACCGGGGAGCTGTTTTTT. The chain links TRBV14 to TRBJ2-2; 7 nucleotides align to TRBD2. Germline CDR1 and CDR2: SGHDN and FVKESK. The CDR3 runs 17 residues. V gave up 4 bases and J gave up 5 bases; unmatched junction bases: 13. The full variable domain, with the rest looked up from reference TRBV14 and TRBJ2-2, is EAGVTQFPSHSVIEKGQTVTLRCDPISGHDNLYWYRRVMGKEIKFLLHFVKESKQDESGMPNNRFLAERTGGTYSTLKVQPAELEDSGVYFCASSRFWGGFATGELFFGEGSRLTVL.

This clonotype was found many times. The CDR3 DNA reads as TGTGCCAGCAGTTTAAGGAGTAGGGGGCTGTTCTTC. This gives the protein CASSLRSRGLFF. V and J are TRBV12-3 or TRBV12-4 and TRBJ2-1; 7 nucleotides match TRBD1. Germline trimming cut 2 bases from V and 15 bases from J; bases unmatched to any gene: 7. The length of the CDR3 is 12 residues.